Shown below are 2 T cell receptor beta chains from a single sample sequenced in a study of CD8 T cells in Susac syndrome. Random hexamers were used to reverse transcribe the RNA input (about 0.45 to 1 ug). MiXCR, run by TCRdb on the immunoSEQ multiplex PCR reads, gives a single entry per CDR3 protein. The repertoire holds about 140,000 distinct CDR3 sequences, with around 93% as singletons. Input material: CD4+ T cells from PBMCs. The receptors originated from a human donor with Susac syndrome.

The chain combines TRBV20-1 with TRBJ1-5, with D unclear. CDR3 size: 13 residues. Trimming shortened V by 5 bases and J by 0 bases, and 8 bases separated the two germline ends. Germline V gene data show CDR1 as DFQATT and CDR2 as SNEGSKA (reference sequence). The CDR3 loop reads CSAFQSSNQPQHF. The CDR3, as DNA: TGCAGTGCTTTTCAGAGTAGCAATCAGCCCCAGCATTTT.

The chain employs TRBV28 and TRBJ2-5; tentatively, D is TRBD1 or TRBD2 (5 bases each). Trimming cost V 5 bases and J 3 bases, with 10 bases left between them. Germline-derived CDR1 and CDR2 are MDHEN and SYDVKM. The CDR3 is 13 amino acids. In nucleotides, the CDR3 is TGTGCCAGCAGTGAGGGACGGGAAGAGACCCAGTACTTC. It translates to CASSEGREETQYF.